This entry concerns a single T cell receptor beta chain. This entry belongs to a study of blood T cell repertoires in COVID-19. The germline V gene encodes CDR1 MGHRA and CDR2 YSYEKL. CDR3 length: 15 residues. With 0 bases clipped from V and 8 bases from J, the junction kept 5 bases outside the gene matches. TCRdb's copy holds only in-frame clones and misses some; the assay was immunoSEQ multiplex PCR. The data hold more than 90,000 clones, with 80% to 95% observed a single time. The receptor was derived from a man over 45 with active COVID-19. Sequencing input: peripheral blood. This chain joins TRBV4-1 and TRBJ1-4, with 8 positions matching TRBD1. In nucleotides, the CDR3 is TGCGCCAGCAGCCAAGATGGGACAGGAGGGGAAAAACTGTTTTTT. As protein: CASSQDGTGGEKLFF.